A single sample gave rise to the 21 T cell receptor beta chains below, sequenced in a study of patients and donors after allogeneic stem cell transplantation. TCRdb independently ran MiXCR on the RT-PCR reads; one entry per CDR3 protein. The sample carries over 65,000 distinct CDR3 sequences, more than 20% recorded once. Sequenced input: blood, either unsorted or a sorted T cell fraction (not recorded which). These receptors were collected from a human donor who was either an allogeneic HSCT recipient or a stem cell or donor lymphocyte infusion donor (not recorded which). It is not recorded whose cells these are; they may come from a transplant donor.

This chain connects TRBV5-1 to TRBJ2-1; 8 bases agree with TRBD1. V was clipped by 4 bases and J by 9 bases; unmatched bases: 12. The CDR3 has 15 amino acids. Germline V gives CDR1 SGHRS, CDR2 YFSETQ. CDR3 in DNA: TGCGCCAGCAGCCCTGGGACATACAGGGGGGCTGAGCAGTTCTTC. Translating it yields CASSPGTYRGAEQFF. Complete variable domain (other parts from reference TRBV5-1 and TRBJ2-1): KAGVTQTPRYLIKTRGQQVTLSCSPISGHRSVSWYQQTPGQGLQFLFEYFSETQRNKGNFPGRFSGRQFSNSRSEMNVSTLELGDSALYLCASSPGTYRGAEQFFGPGTRLTVL.

This sequence joins TRBV12-3 or TRBV12-4 and TRBJ2-3; D perhaps matches TRBD1 (6 bases). The V gene lost 1 base and the J gene lost 4 bases, with 12 bases spanning the gap. The length of the CDR3 is 15 residues. The CDR3 DNA is TGTGCCAGCAGTTTAGGGCAGGGGATGGCAGATACGCAGTATTTT. Protein: CASSLGQGMADTQYF.

This clonotype was counted a few times. CDR3 in DNA: TGTGCCAGCAGCGTAGGATTAACTTCAGCCACTGAAGCTTTCTTT. As protein: CASSVGLTSATEAFF. This rearrangement joins TRBV9 to TRBJ1-1; D is unclear. Germline V lookup: CDR1 SGDLS, CDR2 YYNGEE. This CDR3 has 15 amino acids. V was trimmed by 0 bases and J by 4 bases, leaving 13 bases between them.

This chain connects TRBV10-3 to TRBJ1-3, with 9 nucleotides matching TRBD1. CDR3 length equals 13 residues. The junction had 6 bases not matched to a gene; V was cut back by 7 bases and J by 8 bases. Germline loops: CDR1 ENHRY, CDR2 SYGVKD. The CDR3 bases are TGTGCCATCATGGGACAGGGCGCCGACACCATATATTTT. Amino acids: CAIMGQGADTIYF.

The genes are TRBV12-3 or TRBV12-4 and TRBJ1-5; perhaps TRBD1 as D (5 bases). CDR3 length: 15 amino acids. V was pared by 4 bases and J by 1 base, with 11 bases between. CDR3 bases: TGTGCCAGCAGTTACGACAGAGGGAGCAATCAGCCCCAGCATTTT. As protein: CASSYDRGSNQPQHF.

This chain links TRBV11-2 with TRBJ2-1; D call uncertain. V was pared by 5 bases and J by 4 bases, with 9 bases between. Germline assignment: CDR1 SGHAT and CDR2 FQNNGV. This CDR3 comprises 13 residues. The DNA for the CDR3 is TGTGCCAGCAGCGAGACGGATTACAATGAGCAGTTCTTC. Protein: CASSETDYNEQFF.

This clonotype was seen a handful of times. The V call is TRBV20-1, the J call TRBJ2-7; 8 bases are a match to TRBD2. Trimming removed 3 bases from V and 2 bases from J; junction bases left unmatched: 9. Germline V CDR1 and CDR2: DFQATT, SNEGSKA (reference sequence). CDR3 length equals 15 residues. The CDR3 loop reads CSASVLAGGAYEQYF. The CDR3 DNA reads as TGCAGTGCTAGCGTCCTAGCGGGCGGCGCCTACGAGCAGTACTTC.

This clonotype was seen a few times. This chain connects TRBV12-3 or TRBV12-4 to TRBJ1-5; weak D call: TRBD1 (6 bases). CDR3 length: 13 residues. The ends were cut back, 5 bases at V and 7 bases at J, with 12 bases in the middle. The CDR3 DNA follows: TGTGCCAGCAGTAACGACAGGTTCCAGCCCCAGCATTTT. It codes for CASSNDRFQPQHF.

The chain uses TRBV21-1 and TRBJ2-5; no DNA check was done on the table's D call, TRBD1. TRBV21-1 is classified as a pseudogene. The CDR3 runs 15 residues. The CDR3 protein is CASSTTGEIQETQYF. The CDR3, as DNA: TGTGCCAGCAGCACTACAGGAGAGATCCAAGAGACCCAGTACTTC.

The chain links TRBV6-2 or TRBV6-3 to TRBJ2-5; D not resolved. With 1 base removed from V and 4 bases from J, the gap between germline ends came to 7 bases. Germline CDR1 reads MNHEY; CDR2 reads SVGEGT. This CDR3 comprises 13 residues. The chain's CDR3 is CASSYLVGETQYF. CDR3 nucleotides: TGTGCCAGCAGTTACTTGGTCGGAGAGACCCAGTACTTC.

This chain links TRBV29-1 with TRBJ1-1; 7 nucleotides align to TRBD1. The germline V gene encodes CDR1 SQVTM and CDR2 ANQGSEA. This CDR3 is 9 amino acids long. J lost 10 bases, V lost 8 bases, and 4 bases had no gene match. The CDR3 DNA reads TGCAGCATGAGGGGGCGAGCTTTCTTT. Amino acid sequence: CSMRGRAFF.

This clonotype appeared a single time. The genes are TRBV9 and TRBJ2-2; D uncertain. Trimming shortened V by 1 base and J by 6 bases, and 10 bases separated the two germline ends. Germline loops: CDR1 SGDLS, CDR2 YYNGEE. There are 14 residues in the CDR3. The CDR3 coding sequence is TGTGCCAGCAGCGTAAGGACGACGGCCGGGGAGCTGTTTTTT. Translation: CASSVRTTAGELFF. Together with reference TRBV9 and TRBJ2-2, the CDR3 gives the full variable domain: DSGVTQTPKHLITATGQRVTLRCSPRSGDLSVYWYQQSLDQGLQFLIQYYNGEERAKGNILERFSAQQFPDLHSELNLSSLELGDSALYFCASSVRTTAGELFFGEGSRLTVL.

This clonotype was observed a handful of times. The J gene is TRBJ2-1, the V gene TRBV29-1; weak D call: TRBD1 (6 bases). The CDR3 is made up of 14 amino acids. The V end lost 5 bases, the J end lost 0 bases, and 11 bases lay between the germline ends. Germline assignment: CDR1 SQVTM and CDR2 ANQGSEA. The CDR3 loop is CSVRQAFSYNEQFF. The CDR3 DNA is TGCAGCGTTAGACAGGCCTTCTCCTACAATGAGCAGTTCTTC.

There are a few counts of this clonotype. The chain has TRBV6-6 and TRBJ1-2; D might be TRBD1 (5 bases). Per the germline V gene, CDR1 is MNHNY and CDR2 is SVGAGI (reference sequence). The CDR3 length is 12 residues. V was shortened by 0 bases and J by 6 bases, with 5 bases between the two germline ends. CDR3 loop: CASSYSGDGYTF. The CDR3 region has the DNA TGTGCCAGCAGTTACTCAGGGGATGGCTACACCTTC.

The chain employs TRBV20-1 and TRBJ1-1; D uncertain. The CDR3 runs to 14 residues. The germline V gene has CDR1 DFQATT and CDR2 SNEGSKA (reference sequence). The ends were cut back, 4 bases at V and 6 bases at J, with 18 bases in the middle. CDR3 coding DNA: TGCAGTGCTACTCCGCCGGCGGGCGAAGCTGAAGCTTTCTTT. Amino acid sequence: CSATPPAGEAEAFF.

V gene TRBV11-3 combines with J gene TRBJ2-4, with TRBD2 matching 11 bases. J lost 7 bases, V lost 4 bases, and 6 bases had no gene match. This CDR3 spans 15 amino acids. Germline V CDR1 and CDR2: SGHNT, YENEEA. CDR3 in DNA: TGTGCCAGCAGCTGGGTAGCGGGAGGGCCGAACATTCAGTACTTC. Protein: CASSWVAGGPNIQYF.

This chain connects TRBV12-3 or TRBV12-4 to TRBJ1-5, with a possible D match to TRBD1 (6 bases). Trimming removed 7 bases at V and 3 bases at J, with 22 bases between. The CDR3 is made up of 17 amino acids. DNA of the CDR3: TGTGCCAGCACCCCCCCCGGGGACAACGGTCTCAATCAGCCCCAGCATTTT. This encodes CASTPPGDNGLNQPQHF.

The V and J genes are TRBV4-3 and TRBJ2-1; 14 bases fit TRBD2. V dropped 3 bases and J dropped 3; count of bases not matched to a gene: 4. This CDR3 has 17 residues. The germline V gene encodes CDR1 LGHNA and CDR2 YSLEER. The CDR3 region has the DNA TGCGCCAGCAGCCAGGGACTAGCGGGAGTCGACTACAATGAGCAGTTCTTC. Its translation: CASSQGLAGVDYNEQFF.

This clonotype has a handful of counts. This chain joins TRBV10-3 and TRBJ1-6; TRBD1 matches 11 bases. CDR1 and CDR2 from the germline V gene are ENHRY and SYGVKD. V dropped 4 bases and J dropped 9; count of bases not matched to a gene: 2. The CDR3 runs 14 residues. The CDR3 here is CAISGTGGGSPLHF. The CDR3 DNA sequence: TGTGCCATCAGTGGGACAGGGGGCGGTTCACCCCTCCACTTT.

This clonotype was counted between two and nine times. This CDR3 reads CASSLGGVQPQHF. CDR3 sequence (DNA): TGTGCCAGCAGCTTAGGAGGGGTTCAGCCCCAGCATTTT. The V and J genes are TRBV7-9 and TRBJ1-5; tentatively, D is TRBD1 (5 bases). V was shortened by 1 base and J by 6 bases, with 7 bases between the two germline ends. This CDR3 region has 13 residues. Germline V gives CDR1 SEHNR, CDR2 FQNEAQ (reference sequence).

The chain carries TRBV13 and TRBJ2-2, with a weak D call TRBD1 (6 bases). CDR3 length: 18 amino acids. The V gene lost 4 bases and the J gene lost 0 bases, with 18 bases spanning the gap. Germline V gives CDR1 PRHDT, CDR2 FYEKMQ (reference sequence). This CDR3 reads CASSSTPLTGSNTGELFF. In DNA form, the CDR3 reads TGTGCCAGCAGCTCAACCCCTTTGACAGGTTCGAACACCGGGGAGCTGTTTTTT.